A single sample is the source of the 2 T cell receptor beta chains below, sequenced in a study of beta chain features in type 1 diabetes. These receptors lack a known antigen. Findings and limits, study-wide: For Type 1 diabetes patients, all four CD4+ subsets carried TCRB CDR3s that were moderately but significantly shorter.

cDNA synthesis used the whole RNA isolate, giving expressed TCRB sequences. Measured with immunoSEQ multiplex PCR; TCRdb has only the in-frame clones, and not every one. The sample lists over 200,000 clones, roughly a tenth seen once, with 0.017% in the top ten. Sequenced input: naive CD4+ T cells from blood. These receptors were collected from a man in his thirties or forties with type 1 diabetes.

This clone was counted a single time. CDR3 region: CASITGTGNTGELFF. The CDR3, as DNA: TGTGCCAGCATTACCGGGACAGGGAACACCGGGGAGCTGTTTTTT. The chain has TRBV2 and TRBJ2-2, with 8 bases matching TRBD1. The germline gives CDR1 SNHLY, CDR2 FYNNEI. Trimming took 7 bases from V and 1 from J; bases not matched to a gene: 5. The CDR3 is 15 amino acids.

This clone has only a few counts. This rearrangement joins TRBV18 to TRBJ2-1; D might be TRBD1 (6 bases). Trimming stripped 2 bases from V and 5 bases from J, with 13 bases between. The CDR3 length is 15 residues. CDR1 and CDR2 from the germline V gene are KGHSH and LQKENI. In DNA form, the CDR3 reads TGTGCCAGCTCACCAGTTGGGCAGGGGCACAATGAGCAGTTCTTC. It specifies CASSPVGQGHNEQFF.